These T cell receptor beta chains were read from a single sample in a study of shared clonotypes between healthy human individuals. Clones were sequenced by immunoSEQ multiplex PCR, and TCRdb holds only the in-frame ones, with some missing. This table has roughly 380,000 clones, about 96% appearing once. Specimen: memory CD8+ T cells sorted from blood. These receptors were collected from a man aged 25-45 years in good health. CDR3s include the opening cysteine and the closing phenylalanine or tryptophan.

J gene: TRBJ2-6; V gene: TRBV2; CDR3 length: 16; CDR3 protein: CASSEGWGSGANVLTF
J gene: TRBJ2-2; V gene: TRBV28; CDR3 length: 15; CDR3 protein: CASSFEREYTGELFF
J gene: TRBJ2-7; V gene: TRBV5-1; CDR3 length: 13; CDR3 protein: CASSLASGYEQYF
J gene: TRBJ2-7; V gene: TRBV18; CDR3 length: 16; CDR3 protein: CASSPKVTGGPYEQYF
J gene: TRBJ2-7; V gene: TRBV20-1; CDR3 length: 11; CDR3 protein: CSAPGTYEQYF
J gene: TRBJ2-3; V gene: TRBV30; CDR3 length: 13; CDR3 protein: CAWSRTRWDTQYF
J gene: TRBJ2-7; V gene: TRBV18; CDR3 length: 17; CDR3 protein: CASSPPAPGTATYEQYF
J gene: TRBJ2-3; V gene: TRBV6-1; CDR3 length: 14; CDR3 protein: CASWDRGRADTQYF
J gene: TRBJ1-5; V gene: TRBV6-6; CDR3 length: 16; CDR3 protein: CASRDGGGGFNQPQHF
J gene: TRBJ2-3; V gene: TRBV5-1; CDR3 length: 16; CDR3 protein: CASSLRTGSGTDTQYF
J gene: TRBJ2-3; V gene: TRBV5-1; CDR3 length: 15; CDR3 protein: CASSLTRWTTDTQYF
J gene: TRBJ2-3; V gene: TRBV6-1; CDR3 length: 15; CDR3 protein: CASSEPGGPTDTQYF
J gene: TRBJ1-3; V gene: TRBV7-9; CDR3 length: 14; CDR3 protein: CASSFPGSGNTIYF
J gene: TRBJ1-2; V gene: TRBV28; CDR3 length: 13; CDR3 protein: CASSLRTGLAYTF
J gene: TRBJ2-7; V gene: TRBV6-6; CDR3 length: 15; CDR3 protein: CASSYPDGLIGEQYF
J gene: TRBJ2-7; V gene: TRBV2; CDR3 length: 12; CDR3 protein: CASRDDISEQYF